This T cell receptor (beta chain) was captured by sequencing in a study of shared clonotypes between healthy human individuals. The donor population consisted of healthy HIV-negative adults with no recent acute infections or vaccinations. The CDR3 loop spans 17 amino acids. CDR1 and CDR2 (germline): SGHTA, FQGNSA. V was trimmed by 1 base and J by 3 bases, leaving 16 bases between them. Sequencing was performed with immunoSEQ multiplex PCR; in TCRdb, only in-frame clones are kept and a portion is missing. The table includes fewer than 600,000 clones, approximately 77% detected once. Sequenced material: PBMCs. J is TRBJ1-5 and V is TRBV7-2, with a tentative D call TRBD1 (5 bases). The TCR originated in a woman between 40 and 50 years old in good health. Some clones in this sample may be carry-over from other donors' samples. CDR3 protein: CASSLGTHTGNNQPQHF. The CDR3 DNA reads TGTGCCAGCAGCTTAGGTACCCACACAGGAAACAATCAGCCCCAGCATTTT.